This T cell receptor beta chain was sequenced in a study of T cell responses to AZD1222 COVID-19 vaccine. The method was immunoSEQ multiplex PCR; TCRdb's version includes in-frame clones alone and lacks a portion of them. The sample lists 250,000 to 300,000 clones, 85% to 95% occurring once. CDR3 size: 16 residues. V shed 5 bases and J 8 bases; nucleotides not matched to a gene: 17. Per germline, CDR1 SGHAT and CDR2 FQNNGV. For this clone: Its antigen is currently unknown.

Study-wide findings and caveats: Females made up more of the donors, who were largely white British, and clonal diversity may have come out too low. Recipients of two AZD1222 doses showed rising Spike-specific TCR breadth and depth.

The rearrangement uses TRBV11-2 and TRBJ1-2, with 7 positions matching TRBD1. This TCR derives from an adult who received the AZD1222 COVID-19 vaccine. The source was peripheral blood, collected 28 days after the second AZD1222 dose. CDR3 nucleotide sequence: TGTGCCAGCAGCCCGATCCCCCGACAGGGACTGCGAGGCTACACCTTC. It is translated as CASSPIPRQGLRGYTF.